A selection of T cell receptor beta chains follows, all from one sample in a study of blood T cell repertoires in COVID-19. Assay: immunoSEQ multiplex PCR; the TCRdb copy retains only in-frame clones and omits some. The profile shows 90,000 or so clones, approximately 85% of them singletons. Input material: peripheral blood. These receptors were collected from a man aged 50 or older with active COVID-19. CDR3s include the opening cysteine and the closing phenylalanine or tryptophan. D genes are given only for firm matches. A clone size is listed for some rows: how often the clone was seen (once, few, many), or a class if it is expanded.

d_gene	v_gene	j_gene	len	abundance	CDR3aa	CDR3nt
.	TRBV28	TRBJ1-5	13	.	CASSSGSDQPQHF	TGTGCCAGCAGTTCTGGTAGTGATCAGCCCCAGCATTTT
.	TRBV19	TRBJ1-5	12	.	CASHRANQPQHF	TGTGCCAGTCACAGGGCTAATCAGCCCCAGCATTTT
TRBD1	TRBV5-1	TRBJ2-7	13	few	CASSLESGGEQYF	TGCGCCAGCAGCTTGGAATCAGGGGGCGAGCAGTACTTC
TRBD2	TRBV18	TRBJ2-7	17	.	CASSPRPGGLSSYEQYF	TGTGCCAGCTCACCAAGACCGGGGGGTTTAAGTTCCTACGAGCAGTACTTC
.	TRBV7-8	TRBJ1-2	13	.	CASTSRGGSGYTF	TGTGCCAGCACCTCCCGGGGGGGCTCTGGCTACACCTTC
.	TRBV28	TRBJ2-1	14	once	CASSLPGSYNEQFF	TGTGCCAGCAGTTTACCAGGGTCCTACAATGAGCAGTTCTTC
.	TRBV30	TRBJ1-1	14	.	CAWSVSGVLTEAFF	TGTGCCTGGAGTGTGTCAGGGGTTCTCACTGAAGCTTTCTTT
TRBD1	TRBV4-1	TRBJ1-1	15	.	CASSQEDRRNTEAFF	TGCGCCAGCAGCCAAGAGGACAGGCGGAACACTGAAGCTTTCTTT
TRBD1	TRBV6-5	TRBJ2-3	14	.	CASRRTGDPDTQYF	TGTGCCAGCAGGAGGACAGGGGACCCAGATACGCAGTATTTT
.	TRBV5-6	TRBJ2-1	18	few	CASSLTFKDNLRYNEQFF	TGTGCCAGCAGCTTGACCTTCAAAGACAATCTTCGATACAATGAGCAGTTCTTC
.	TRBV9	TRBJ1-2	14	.	CASSEGDLNYGYTF	TGTGCCAGCAGCGAGGGGGACCTCAACTATGGCTACACCTTC
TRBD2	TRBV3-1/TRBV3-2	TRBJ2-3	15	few	CASSPTSGSTDTQYF	TGTGCCAGCAGCCCGACTAGCGGGAGCACAGATACGCAGTATTTT
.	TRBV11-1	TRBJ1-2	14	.	CASSLDGRGYGYTF	TGTGCCAGCAGCTTAGATGGAAGGGGCTATGGCTACACCTTC
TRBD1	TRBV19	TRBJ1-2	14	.	CASSPGQGYYGYTF	TGTGCCAGTAGCCCGGGACAGGGGTACTATGGCTACACCTTC
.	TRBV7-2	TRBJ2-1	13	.	CASSPSHLREQFF	TGTGCCAGCAGCCCTTCCCACCTCCGGGAGCAGTTCTTC
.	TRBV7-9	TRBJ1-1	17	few	CAGVPATGTNMNTEAFF	TGTGCAGGTGTCCCGGCCACAGGGACGAATATGAACACTGAAGCTTTCTTT